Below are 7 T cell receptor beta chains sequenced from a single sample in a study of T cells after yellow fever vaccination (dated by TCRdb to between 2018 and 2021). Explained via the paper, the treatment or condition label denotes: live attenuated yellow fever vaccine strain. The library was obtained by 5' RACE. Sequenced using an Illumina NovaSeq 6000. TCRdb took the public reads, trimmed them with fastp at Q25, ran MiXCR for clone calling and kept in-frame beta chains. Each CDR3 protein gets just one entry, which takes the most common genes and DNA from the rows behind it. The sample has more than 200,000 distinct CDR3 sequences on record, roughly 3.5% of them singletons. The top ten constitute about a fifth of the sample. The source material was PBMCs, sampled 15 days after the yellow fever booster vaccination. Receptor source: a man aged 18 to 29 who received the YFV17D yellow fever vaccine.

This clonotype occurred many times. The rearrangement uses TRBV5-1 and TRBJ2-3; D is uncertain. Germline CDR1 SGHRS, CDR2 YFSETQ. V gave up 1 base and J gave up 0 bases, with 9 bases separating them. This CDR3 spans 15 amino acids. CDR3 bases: TGCGCCAGCAGCTTGCTAGAGGCTAGCACAGATACGCAGTATTTT. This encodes CASSLLEASTDTQYF.

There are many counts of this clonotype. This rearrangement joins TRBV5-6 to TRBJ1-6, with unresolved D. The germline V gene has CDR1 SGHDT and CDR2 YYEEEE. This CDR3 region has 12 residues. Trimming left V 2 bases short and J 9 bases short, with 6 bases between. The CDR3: CASSLGTSPLHF. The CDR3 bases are TGTGCCAGCAGCTTAGGTACTTCACCCCTCCACTTT.

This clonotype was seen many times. CDR3 sequence reads: CATKTGVGETQYF. The CDR3 DNA reads as TGTGCCACCAAGACAGGGGTTGGGGAGACCCAGTACTTC. The J gene is TRBJ2-5, the V gene TRBV24-1, with 8 bases fitting TRBD1. Trimming cost V 8 bases and J 5 bases; bases outside gene matches: 6. The CDR3 has 13 amino acids. Germline V gives CDR1 KGHDR, CDR2 SFDVKD.

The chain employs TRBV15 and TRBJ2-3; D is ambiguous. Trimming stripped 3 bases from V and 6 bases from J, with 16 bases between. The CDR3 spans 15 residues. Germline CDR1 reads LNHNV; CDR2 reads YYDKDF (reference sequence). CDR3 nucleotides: TGTGCCACCAGCAGCCTCCGAGGAGCCCACGATACGCAGTATTTT. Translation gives CATSSLRGAHDTQYF.

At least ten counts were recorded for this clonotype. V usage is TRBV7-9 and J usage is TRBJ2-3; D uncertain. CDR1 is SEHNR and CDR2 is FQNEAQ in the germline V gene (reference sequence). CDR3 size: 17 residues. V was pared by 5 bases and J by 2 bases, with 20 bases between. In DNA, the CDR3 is TGTGCCAGCAGCCGATCGACACCACCCACTATCACAGATACGCAGTATTTT. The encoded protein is CASSRSTPPTITDTQYF.

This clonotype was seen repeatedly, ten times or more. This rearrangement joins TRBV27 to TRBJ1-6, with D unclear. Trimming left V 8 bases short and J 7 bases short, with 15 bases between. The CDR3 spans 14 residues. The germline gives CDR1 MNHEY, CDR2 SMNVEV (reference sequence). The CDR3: CASRRAGLNSPLHF. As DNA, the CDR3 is TGTGCCAGCCGTCGGGCAGGCCTCAATTCACCCCTCCACTTT.

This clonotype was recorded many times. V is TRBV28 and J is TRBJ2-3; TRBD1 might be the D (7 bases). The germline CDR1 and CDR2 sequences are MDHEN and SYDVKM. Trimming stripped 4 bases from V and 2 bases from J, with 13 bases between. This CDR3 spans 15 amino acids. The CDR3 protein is CASSSQGGLTDTQYF. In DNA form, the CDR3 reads TGTGCCAGCAGTTCGCAGGGGGGCCTCACAGATACGCAGTATTTT. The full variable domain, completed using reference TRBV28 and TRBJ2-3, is DVKVTQSSRYLVKRTGEKVFLECVQDMDHENMFWYRQDPGLGLRLIYFSYDVKMKEKGDIPEGYSVSREKKERFSLILESASTNQTSMYLCASSSQGGLTDTQYFGPGTRLTVL.